Shown below are 10 T cell receptor beta chains from a single sample sequenced in a study of blood T cell repertoires in COVID-19. Profiling relied on immunoSEQ multiplex PCR, and the TCRdb table lists in-frame clones only, not all of them. The sample has approximately 170,000 clones; around 86% are singletons. Sequencing input: peripheral blood. The receptors originated from a man aged 65 to 79 who had recovered from COVID-19.

The CDR3 loop is CASSLGLTSGNTDTQYF. The CDR3 DNA reads TGTGCCAGCAGCCTCGGATTAACTAGCGGGAACACAGATACGCAGTATTTT. The V call is TRBV11-2, the J call TRBJ2-3; 10 nucleotides line up with TRBD2. The CDR3 totals 17 residues. Germline trimming cut 5 bases from V and 2 bases from J; bases unmatched to any gene: 10. CDR1 is SGHAT, CDR2 FQNNGV, per germline.

The chain carries TRBV6-4 and TRBJ2-1; 12 bases line up with TRBD2. The length of the CDR3 is 14 residues. V lost 5 bases and J lost 6; bases outside the gene matches: 2. CDR1 MRHNA and CDR2 SNTAGT come from the germline V gene. The CDR3 DNA is TGTGCCAGCAGTAGACTAGCGGGAGTCAATGAGCAGTTCTTC. This codes for CASSRLAGVNEQFF.

The chain carries TRBV19 and TRBJ1-5, with a possible D match to TRBD1 (6 bases). This CDR3 has 15 residues. Trimming cost V 6 bases and J 2 bases, with 14 bases left between them. Germline CDR1 and CDR2: LNHDA and SQIVND (reference sequence). CDR3 residues: CASSRGVSGNQPQHF. The CDR3 nucleotides are TGTGCCAGTAGCAGGGGTGTCTCTGGCAATCAGCCCCAGCATTTT.

This clone was observed a few times. CDR3 nucleotide sequence: TGTGCCAGCAGTTACGGAACCGGGAGTCGAGCTTTCTTT. Translated: CASSYGTGSRAFF. This chain joins TRBV6-2 or TRBV6-3 and TRBJ1-1; D is unclear. The CDR3 contains 13 residues. Trimming left V 2 bases short and J 10 bases short, with 14 bases between. CDR1 is MNHEY, CDR2 SVGEGT, per germline.

The V call is TRBV30, the J call TRBJ2-3; D unclear. CDR1 GTSNPN and CDR2 SVGIG come from the germline V gene (reference sequence). Trimming stripped 0 bases from V and 0 bases from J, with 10 bases between. There are 15 residues in the CDR3. This CDR3 reads CAWSVAISSTDTQYF. The CDR3 bases are TGTGCCTGGAGTGTAGCCATCTCTAGCACAGATACGCAGTATTTT.

The rearrangement joins TRBV29-1 to TRBJ2-2, with TRBD2 identical over 9 bases. Germline CDR1 and CDR2: SQVTM and ANQGSEA. This CDR3 has 14 amino acids. V shed 7 bases, J shed 0 bases, and the junction held 3 bases outside the gene matches. CDR3 nucleotides: TGCAGCGCCGGACTAGCGTCGAACACCGGGGAGCTGTTTTTT. It yields the protein CSAGLASNTGELFF.

This clone was found once. The V and J genes are TRBV10-1 and TRBJ2-5; D is undetermined. Germline V CDR1 and CDR2: WNHNN, SYGVQD (reference sequence). The germline V and J ends were trimmed by 1 base and 5 bases, with 8 bases remaining between them. The length of the CDR3 is 13 residues. In nucleotides, the CDR3 is TGCGCCAGCAGTGAGTTTGGCTCCGAGACCCAGTACTTC. This codes for CASSEFGSETQYF.

J is TRBJ2-3 and V is TRBV18; TRBD1 matches at 7 bases. The CDR3 is 15 residues long. After removal of 3 bases from V and 2 bases from J, the junction contained 5 bases not matched to a gene. In germline, CDR1 is KGHSH, CDR2 LQKENI. Written as DNA, the CDR3 is TGTGCCAGCTCACCCCCCGGGACAGCCACAGATACGCAGTATTTT. As protein: CASSPPGTATDTQYF.

The chain uses TRBV10-3 and TRBJ2-7; weak D call: TRBD2 (5 bases). V shed 6 bases and J shed 3 bases, with 15 bases lying between them. The germline V gene encodes CDR1 ENHRY and CDR2 SYGVKD. The CDR3 is 14 residues long. The CDR3 bases are TGTGCCATCAGAGTCCGGGAAACGAGCTACGAGCAGTACTTC. Translating it yields CAIRVRETSYEQYF.

This clone was detected a few times. This chain joins TRBV11-2 and TRBJ1-1, with 8 positions matching TRBD1. The germline CDR1 and CDR2 sequences are SGHAT and FQNNGV. The CDR3 is 13 amino acids. After removal of 5 bases from V and 3 bases from J, the junction contained 2 bases not matched to a gene. The DNA for the CDR3 is TGTGCCAGCAGCACACAGGGGGACACTGAAGCTTTCTTT. It is translated as CASSTQGDTEAFF.